This T cell receptor beta chain was recorded in a study of T cell responses to AZD1222 COVID-19 vaccine. Libraries were prepared by immunoSEQ multiplex PCR; TCRdb keeps only in-frame clonotypes and omits some of them. The table records 95,000 to 150,000 clones, over 75% of them present only once. CDR1 and CDR2 (germline): SGHRS, YFSETQ. The V end was cut by 0 bases, the J end by 2 bases, with 13 bases between. The CDR3 loop spans 16 amino acids. This chain joins TRBV5-1 and TRBJ2-3, with a weak D call TRBD2 (6 bases). The source material was peripheral blood, sampled on day 0 of AZD1222 vaccination. This TCR came from an adult in good health. The CDR3: CASSLVASDPTDTQYF. The CDR3 DNA follows: TGCGCCAGCAGCTTGGTGGCTAGCGACCCCACAGATACGCAGTATTTT.